The 3 T cell receptor beta chains given below trace back to one sample, sequenced in a study of T cell changes during pregnancy in multiple sclerosis. Only in-frame clones appear in the TCRdb table, and some are missing; sequencing was by immunoSEQ multiplex PCR. The sample records about 43,000 clones, roughly 91% being singletons. The sequencing sample was made of PBMCs (not recorded whether the cells were cultured). All receptors derive from a female donor with multiple sclerosis, enrolled in a pregnancy study.

The rearrangement uses TRBV19 and TRBJ2-2; 14 bases are shared with TRBD2. J gave up 7 bases and V 4 bases, and 5 bases lay outside the gene matches. Germline CDR1 and CDR2: LNHDA and SQIVND (reference sequence). The CDR3 is 16 residues long. The CDR3 DNA reads as TGTGCCAGTAGTACGCGACTAGCGGGAGGGGTCGGGGAGCTGTTTTTT. Residues: CASSTRLAGGVGELFF. Drawing the rest from reference TRBV19 and TRBJ2-2, the complete variable domain is DGGITQSPKYLFRKEGQNVTLSCEQNLNHDAMYWYRQDPGQGLRLIYYSQIVNDFQKGDIAEGYSVSREKKESFPLTVTSAQKNPTAFYLCASSTRLAGGVGELFFGEGSRLTVL.

The rearrangement links TRBV18 to TRBJ1-3; D is perhaps TRBD1 (6 bases). V gave up 3 bases and J gave up 0 bases, with 15 bases separating them. The germline CDR1 and CDR2 sequences are KGHSH and LQKENI. CDR3 length: 17 residues. The CDR3 DNA reads as TGTGCCAGCTCACCCTTCGGACAGTTCGACTCTGGAAACACCATATATTTT. Translated, it gives CASSPFGQFDSGNTIYF. The entire variable domain, with the rest obtained from reference TRBV18 and TRBJ1-3, is as follows: NAGVMQNPRHLVRRRGQEARLRCSPMKGHSHVYWYRQLPEEGLKFMVYLQKENIIDESGMPKERFSAEFPKEGPSILRIQQVVRGDSAAYFCASSPFGQFDSGNTIYFGEGSWLTVV.

This clone was recorded once. V gene TRBV7-9 combines with J gene TRBJ2-6; no definite D call. Germline-derived CDR1 and CDR2 are SEHNR and FQNEAQ (reference sequence). This CDR3 is built from 16 residues. V gave up 7 bases and J gave up 0 bases, with 13 bases separating them. The CDR3 bases are TGTGCCAGCAAATCTTCAAGGTTCTCTGGGGCCAACGTCCTGACTTTC. Translated: CASKSSRFSGANVLTF.